The present entry profiles one TCR beta chain with its context. V lost 1 base, J lost 0 bases, and 12 bases lay in between. The CDR3 runs to 17 residues. In germline, CDR1 is SEHNR, CDR2 FQNEAQ (reference sequence). Only in-frame clones appear in the TCRdb table, and some are missing; sequencing was by immunoSEQ multiplex PCR. The sample shows approximately 150,000 clones, around 94% of them seen only once. These data belong to a study of control samples from healthy donors and cancer patients. The V and J genes are TRBV7-9 and TRBJ1-4; D gene uncertain. The sequenced sample consisted of blood. This receptor was identified in a woman between 18 and 29 years old in good health. The CDR3 sequence: CASSLELDFATNEKLFF. In DNA form, the CDR3 reads TGTGCCAGCAGCTTAGAATTGGACTTTGCAACTAATGAAAAACTGTTTTTT. Supplemented by reference TRBV7-9 and TRBJ1-4, the full variable domain reads DTGVSQNPRHKITKRGQNVTFRCDPISEHNRLYWYRQTLGQGPEFLTYFQNEAQLEKSRLLSDRFSAERPKGSFSTLEIQRTEQGDSAMYLCASSLELDFATNEKLFFGSGTQLSVL.